Below, 23 T cell receptor beta chains from the same sample are listed, as sequenced in a study of shared clonotypes between healthy human individuals. Clones were sequenced by immunoSEQ multiplex PCR, and TCRdb holds only the in-frame ones, with some missing. The sample carries about 2.3 million clones, approximately 93% recorded once. Material: naive CD4+ T cells from PBMCs. Subset defined: CD45RA+ positively selected. The source is a man younger than 35 in good health. Some clones in this sample may be carry-over from other donors' samples.

This rearrangement joins TRBV7-8 to TRBJ2-3; D call uncertain. In germline, CDR1 is SGHVS, CDR2 FQNEAQ. There are 12 residues in the CDR3. Between the trimmed V and J ends, which lost 2 bases and 4 bases, there was a span of 4 bases. The CDR3 sequence: CASSLIADTQYF. The CDR3 DNA reads TGTGCCAGCAGCTTAATCGCAGATACGCAGTATTTT.

The chain employs TRBV10-3 and TRBJ1-2, with a possible D match to TRBD1 (5 bases). With 10 bases removed from V and 4 bases from J, the gap between germline ends came to 13 bases. Germline-derived CDR1 and CDR2 are ENHRY and SYGVKD. This CDR3 comprises 12 residues. The CDR3 nucleotides read TGTGCCACCTTCAGGGAGAGCTATGGCTACACCTTC. The encoded protein is CATFRESYGYTF.

The rearrangement uses TRBV7-2 and TRBJ1-2, with D possibly being TRBD1 (5 bases). V lost 4 bases and J 4 bases, leaving 13 bases between the germline ends. This CDR3 has 14 residues. Per the germline V gene, CDR1 is SGHTA and CDR2 is FQGNSA. The CDR3 DNA reads TGTGCCAGCAGCTCCAGGGACGGCTCCTATGGCTACACCTTC. Protein: CASSSRDGSYGYTF. The whole variable domain, filled in from reference TRBV7-2 and TRBJ1-2, reads GAGVSQSPSNKVTEKGKDVELRCDPISGHTALYWYRQSLGQGLEFLIYFQGNSAPDKSGLPSDRFSAERTGGSVSTLTIQRTQQEDSAVYLCASSSRDGSYGYTFGSGTRLTVV.

The chain has TRBV11-3 and TRBJ2-1; tentatively, D is TRBD1 (6 bases). Germline CDR1 is SGHNT and CDR2 is YENEEA. There are 15 residues in the CDR3. V was trimmed by 5 bases and J by 4 bases, leaving 15 bases between them. DNA of the CDR3: TGTGCCAGCAGCGTCACAGGGATTTCGTACAATGAGCAGTTCTTC. This codes for CASSVTGISYNEQFF.

Only one count was recorded for this clone. The chain uses TRBV20-1 and TRBJ2-7; 9 bases map to TRBD2. CDR3 length equals 11 residues. Germline V lookup: CDR1 DFQATT, CDR2 SNEGSKA (reference sequence). The CDR3 here is CSAEAGGSQYF. For the CDR3, the DNA is TGCAGCGCCGAGGCGGGAGGGTCGCAGTACTTC.

The V and J genes are TRBV4-2 and TRBJ2-1; no definite D call. This CDR3 has 15 amino acids. The V gene lost 0 bases and the J gene lost 0 bases, with 6 bases spanning the gap. CDR1 is LGHNA, CDR2 YNFKEQ, per germline. CDR3 nucleotide sequence: TGTGCCAGCAGCCAAGAGGCTTACTCCTACAATGAGCAGTTCTTC. Protein sequence: CASSQEAYSYNEQFF.

CDR3 in amino acids: CASSLDPLTGGETQYF. DNA for the CDR3: TGCGCCAGCAGCTTGGACCCGCTGACAGGGGGAGAGACCCAGTACTTC. The J gene is TRBJ2-5, the V gene TRBV5-1, with 9 bases identical to TRBD1. The CDR3 loop spans 16 amino acids. V shed 0 bases and J 4 bases; nucleotides not matched to a gene: 7. CDR1 SGHRS and CDR2 YFSETQ come from the germline V gene. Full variable domain (outside the CDR3, taken from reference TRBV5-1 and TRBJ2-5): KAGVTQTPRYLIKTRGQQVTLSCSPISGHRSVSWYQQTPGQGLQFLFEYFSETQRNKGNFPGRFSGRQFSNSRSEMNVSTLELGDSALYLCASSLDPLTGGETQYFGPGTRLLVL.

This clone was seen once. This chain's CDR3 is CASSDRASGRGEQYF. Written as DNA, the CDR3 is TGTGCCAGCAGTGATAGGGCTAGCGGGAGAGGCGAGCAGTACTTC. J is TRBJ2-7 and V is TRBV2; TRBD2 aligns across 10 bases. CDR3 size: 15 residues. Trimming took 3 bases from V and 6 from J; bases not matched to a gene: 8. Germline assignment: CDR1 SNHLY and CDR2 FYNNEI. The full variable domain, with the rest looked up from reference TRBV2 and TRBJ2-7, is EPEVTQTPSHQVTQMGQEVILRCVPISNHLYFYWYRQILGQKVEFLVSFYNNEISEKSEIFDDQFSVERPDGSNFTLKIRSTKLEDSAMYFCASSDRASGRGEQYFGPGTRLTVT.

This chain joins TRBV19 and TRBJ1-2, with 7 positions matching TRBD1. CDR1 and CDR2 from the germline V gene are LNHDA and SQIVND (reference sequence). This CDR3 is 13 amino acids long. The ends lost 3 bases at V and 8 bases at J; junction bases unmatched: 6. CDR3 region: CASSMHRGDGYTF. Written as DNA, the CDR3 is TGTGCCAGTAGTATGCACAGGGGAGACGGCTACACCTTC.

Comment on this clone: Distinct nucleotide sequences in the sample also encode this CDR3. The J gene is TRBJ2-5, the V gene TRBV30, with 8 bases that match TRBD1. J was trimmed by 5 bases and V by 5 bases; bases with no gene match: 4. Germline CDR1 GTSNPN, CDR2 SVGIG (reference sequence). CDR3 length: 12 amino acids. CDR3 sequence reads: CAWAGGGETQYF. As DNA, the CDR3 is TGTGCCTGGGCAGGGGGCGGGGAGACCCAGTACTTC.

Notes on this clone: Other DNA sequences in the sample encode the same CDR3. This chain connects TRBV12-5 to TRBJ2-1; 11 nucleotides align to TRBD1. The germline gives CDR1 LGHNT, CDR2 FRNRAP. J gave up 3 bases and V 5 bases, and 3 bases lay outside the gene matches. The CDR3 has 15 residues. The CDR3 is CASGPGQGDYNEQFF. As DNA, the CDR3 is TGTGCTAGTGGTCCGGGACAGGGGGACTACAATGAGCAGTTCTTC.

The chain joins TRBV5-1 to TRBJ2-3; the match to TRBD2 covers 10 bases. The junction had 5 bases not matched to a gene; V was cut back by 1 base and J by 3 bases. CDR1 and CDR2 from the germline V gene are SGHRS and YFSETQ. This CDR3 is 16 amino acids long. The CDR3 loop reads CASSLWLAGDTDTQYF. DNA for the CDR3: TGCGCCAGCAGCTTGTGGCTAGCGGGAGATACAGATACGCAGTATTTT.

A note on this clone: Other nucleotide sequences in the sample specify the same CDR3. The V call is TRBV7-2, the J call TRBJ2-5; 7 bases align to TRBD2. After removal of 1 base from V and 2 bases from J, the junction contained 1 base not matched to a gene. The CDR3 spans 14 residues. The germline gives CDR1 SGHTA, CDR2 FQGNSA. CDR3 region: CASSLGGSQETQYF. The CDR3, as DNA: TGTGCCAGCAGCTTAGGCGGGAGTCAAGAGACCCAGTACTTC.

The rearrangement uses TRBV7-2 and TRBJ1-4; 7 nucleotides agree with TRBD1. This CDR3 has 13 residues. Germline lookup yields CDR1 SGHTA and CDR2 FQGNSA. V trimming: 5 bases; J trimming: 8 bases; junction bases outside the gene matches: 5. The CDR3 spells CASSPTGSEKLFF. As DNA, the CDR3 is TGTGCCAGCAGCCCGACAGGGTCCGAAAAACTGTTTTTT.

The gene calls are TRBV5-4 and TRBJ1-1, with D possibly being TRBD1 (6 bases). There are 15 residues in the CDR3. V gave up 4 bases and J gave up 1 base, with 14 bases separating them. Germline loops: CDR1 SGHNT, CDR2 YYREEE (reference sequence). The DNA for the CDR3 is TGTGCCAGCAGCAAAAAAGAGACAGGGAACACTGAAGCTTTCTTT. The encoded protein is CASSKKETGNTEAFF.

The chain is built from TRBV6-1 and TRBJ2-5, with no clear D. CDR3 size: 11 residues. CDR1 is MNHNS and CDR2 is SASEGT in the germline V gene. V was shortened by 7 bases and J by 5 bases, with 8 bases between the two germline ends. The chain's CDR3 is CASMSRETQYF. The CDR3, as DNA: TGTGCCAGCATGAGTCGGGAGACCCAGTACTTC.

This chain links TRBV28 with TRBJ2-7, with D perhaps given as TRBD1 or TRBD2 (5 bases each). This CDR3 has 15 residues. V was trimmed by 6 bases and J by 2 bases, leaving 17 bases between them. Germline CDR1 MDHEN, CDR2 SYDVKM. The CDR3 reads CASSWGWDPTYEQYF. CDR3 in DNA: TGTGCCAGCAGCTGGGGCTGGGACCCCACCTACGAGCAGTACTTC.

The rearrangement links TRBV5-6 to TRBJ2-3, with D uncertain. This CDR3 region has 12 residues. Germline V CDR1 and CDR2: SGHDT, YYEEEE. The V gene lost 4 bases and the J gene lost 5 bases, with 8 bases spanning the gap. The CDR3 sequence is CASSAELDTQYF. The DNA for the CDR3 is TGTGCCAGCAGCGCGGAATTAGATACGCAGTATTTT.

J is TRBJ2-7 and V is TRBV28, with 8 bases aligning to TRBD2. The CDR3 sequence is 17 residues long. V gave up 5 bases and J gave up 6 bases; unmatched junction bases: 18. The V gene's germline CDR1 is MDHEN and CDR2 SYDVKM. CDR3: CASSTRAGADGGSEQYF. For the CDR3, the DNA is TGTGCCAGCAGTACCCGAGCGGGAGCGGATGGGGGCTCCGAGCAGTACTTC.

The chain employs TRBV11-2 and TRBJ2-1; no definite D call. CDR1 and CDR2 (germline): SGHAT, FQNNGV. The V gene lost 5 bases and the J gene lost 0 bases, with 11 bases spanning the gap. The CDR3 spans 15 residues. The CDR3 region is CASSPLGLSYNEQFF. CDR3 in DNA: TGTGCCAGCAGCCCCCTAGGCCTCTCCTACAATGAGCAGTTCTTC.

V usage is TRBV5-4 and J usage is TRBJ2-5, with 9 bases fitting TRBD2. The closer fit of TRBJ2-7 to the DNA end suggests the J call may be wrong. The CDR3 runs to 15 residues. The germline V gene has CDR1 SGHNT and CDR2 YYREEE (reference sequence). The CDR3: CASSLGAGGPYEQYF. The CDR3 DNA follows: TGTGCCAGCAGCTTGGGTGCGGGAGGGCCCTACGAGCAGTACTTC.

The chain carries TRBV5-4 and TRBJ2-7; TRBD1 is a possible D gene (8 bases). Germline values: CDR1 SGHNT, CDR2 YYREEE (reference sequence). Deletions cut 3 bases from V and 1 base from J, with 17 bases between. The CDR3 is 16 residues long. CDR3 DNA sequence: TGTGCCAGCAGCTCGGGGGGCAGGGGGCCATCCTACGAGCAGTACTTC. Translation: CASSSGGRGPSYEQYF.

The gene calls are TRBV18 and TRBJ1-1; D unclear. This CDR3 has 17 residues. Germline V lookup: CDR1 KGHSH, CDR2 LQKENI. V lost 2 bases and J lost 0, with 16 bases in between. Here the CDR3 reads CASSPTRDSGMNTEAFF. The CDR3 bases are TGTGCCAGCTCACCAACTCGGGATAGCGGGATGAACACTGAAGCTTTCTTT.